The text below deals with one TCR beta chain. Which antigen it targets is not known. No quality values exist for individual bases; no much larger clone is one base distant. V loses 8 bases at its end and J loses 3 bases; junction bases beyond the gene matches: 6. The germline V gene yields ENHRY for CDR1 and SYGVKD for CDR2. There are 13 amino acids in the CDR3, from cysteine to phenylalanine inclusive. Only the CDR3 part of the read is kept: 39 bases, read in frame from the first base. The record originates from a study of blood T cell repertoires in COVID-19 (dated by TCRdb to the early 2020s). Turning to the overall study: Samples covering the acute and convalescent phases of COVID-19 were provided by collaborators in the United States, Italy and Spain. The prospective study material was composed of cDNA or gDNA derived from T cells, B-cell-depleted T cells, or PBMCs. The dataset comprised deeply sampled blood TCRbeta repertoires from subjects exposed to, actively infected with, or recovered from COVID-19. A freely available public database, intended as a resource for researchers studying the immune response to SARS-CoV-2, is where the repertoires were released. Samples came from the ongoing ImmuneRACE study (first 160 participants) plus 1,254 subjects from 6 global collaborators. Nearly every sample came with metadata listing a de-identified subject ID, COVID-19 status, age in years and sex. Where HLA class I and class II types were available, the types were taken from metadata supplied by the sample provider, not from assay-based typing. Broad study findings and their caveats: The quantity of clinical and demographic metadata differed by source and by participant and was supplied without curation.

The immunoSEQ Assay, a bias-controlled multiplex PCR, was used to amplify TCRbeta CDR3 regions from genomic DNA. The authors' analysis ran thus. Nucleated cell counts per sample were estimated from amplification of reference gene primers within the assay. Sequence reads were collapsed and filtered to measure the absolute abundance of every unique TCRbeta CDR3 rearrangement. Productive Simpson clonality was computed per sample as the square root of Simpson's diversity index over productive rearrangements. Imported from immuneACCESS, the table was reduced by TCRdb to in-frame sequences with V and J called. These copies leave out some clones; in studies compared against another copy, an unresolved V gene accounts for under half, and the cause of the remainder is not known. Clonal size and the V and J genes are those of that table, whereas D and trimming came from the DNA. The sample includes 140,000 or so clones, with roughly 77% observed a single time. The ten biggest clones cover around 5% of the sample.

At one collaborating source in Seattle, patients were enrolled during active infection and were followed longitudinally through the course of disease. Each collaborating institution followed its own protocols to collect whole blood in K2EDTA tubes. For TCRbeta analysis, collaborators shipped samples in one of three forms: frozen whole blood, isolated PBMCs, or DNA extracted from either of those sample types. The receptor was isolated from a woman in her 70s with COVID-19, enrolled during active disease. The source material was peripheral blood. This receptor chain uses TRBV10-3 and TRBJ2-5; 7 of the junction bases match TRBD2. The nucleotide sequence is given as TGTGCCATCTCGCGGGGGAAAGAAGAGACCCAGTACTTC. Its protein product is CAISRGKEETQYF.